This TCR beta chain is from a study of T-cell memory formation after mild COVID-19. Overall study context: Clustering of TCRs was largely donor specific. Study findings and constraints: Shrinking CD4+ clones resided mostly in CM and EM, and CD8+ ones in EMRA. There was a balanced CD4/CD8 profile in clones contracting day 15 to 85, and later expanders leaned CD4+. Researchers could not confirm that second-wave clones peaking on day 37 targeted SARS-CoV-2.

The CDR3 spans 15 residues. V was clipped by 3 bases and J by 9 bases; unmatched bases: 11. Germline CDR1 is SEHNR and CDR2 is FQNEAQ (reference sequence). Remarks on this clonotype: Its antigen is undetermined.

From the 5' RACE reads, TCRdb called clonotypes with MiXCR, one entry per CDR3 protein. The table has a few hundred thousand distinct CDR3 sequences, approximately 15% seen once. The receptor was derived from a man aged 18 to 30 who had mild COVID-19 (a few samples of this study predate the infection). Cell type and time point are not known. This sequence joins TRBV7-9 and TRBJ2-1; 7 bases map to TRBD1. The sequenced sample consisted of PBMCs or a T cell subset sorted from them (not recorded which). The CDR3 here is CASSFRRDPGGEQFF. The CDR3 nucleotides are TGTGCCAGCAGCTTTCGCCGTGACCCAGGGGGTGAGCAGTTCTTC.